One and the same sample provided the 24 T cell receptor beta chains below, sequenced in a study of blood T cell repertoires in COVID-19. TCRdb's table, derived via immunoSEQ multiplex PCR, lists solely in-frame clones and lacks some. Among tens of thousands of clones, 82% were seen once, and the ten largest hold 4.1%. Source material: peripheral blood. All receptors derive from a woman aged 55-70 years with acute or convalescent COVID-19.

This rearrangement joins TRBV5-8 to TRBJ2-3; 7 nucleotides align to TRBD2. Germline lookup yields CDR1 SGHTS and CDR2 YDEGEE. Losses at the gene ends were 5 bases for V and 1 base for J; bases not matched to a gene: 7. CDR3 length: 15 amino acids. CDR3 region: CASSAGLAGTDTQYF. CDR3 in DNA: TGTGCCAGCAGTGCGGGCCTAGCGGGCACAGATACGCAGTATTTT.

The chain joins TRBV7-9 to TRBJ2-7, with no clear D. With 3 bases removed from V and 0 bases from J, the gap between germline ends came to 9 bases. The CDR3 is made up of 14 amino acids. CDR1 is SEHNR and CDR2 is FQNEAQ in the germline V gene (reference sequence). CDR3: CASSFDKSSYEQYF. The CDR3 bases are TGTGCCAGCAGCTTTGACAAGAGCTCCTACGAGCAGTACTTC.

The rearrangement uses TRBV7-9 and TRBJ2-3, with 9 positions matching TRBD2. The CDR3 contains 18 residues. Germline V gives CDR1 SEHNR, CDR2 FQNEAQ (reference sequence). V shed 5 bases and J 3 bases; nucleotides not matched to a gene: 15. The CDR3 sequence is CASSPTAGGPIRTDTQYF. The CDR3 nucleotides read TGTGCCAGCAGCCCTACCGCGGGAGGGCCGATCAGGACAGATACGCAGTATTTT.

This CDR3 is CASSIEGQGIYGYTF. CDR3 sequence (DNA): TGTGCCAGTAGTATAGAAGGACAGGGGATCTATGGCTACACCTTC. The genes are TRBV19 and TRBJ1-2, with 9 bases identical to TRBD1. Germline trimming cut 0 bases from V and 4 bases from J; bases unmatched to any gene: 3. This CDR3 has 15 residues. CDR1 is LNHDA and CDR2 is SQIVND in the germline V gene (reference sequence).

This clone was counted only a few times. The chain uses TRBV7-2 and TRBJ2-7; 12 nucleotides line up with TRBD1. CDR1 SGHTA and CDR2 FQGNSA come from the germline V gene. CDR3 length: 15 residues. V lost 5 bases, J lost 6 bases, and 8 bases stayed unmatched. The chain's CDR3 is CASSKTGTGGGEQYF. Written as DNA, the CDR3 is TGTGCCAGCAGCAAAACGGGGACAGGGGGCGGCGAGCAGTACTTC.

The rearrangement uses TRBV5-1 and TRBJ2-4; TRBD2 matches 7 bases. Trimming cost V 2 bases and J 6 bases; bases outside gene matches: 5. The CDR3 length is 14 residues. CDR1 and CDR2 (germline): SGHRS, YFSETQ. The CDR3, as DNA: TGCGCCAGCAGCTTTAAGGGACTACCAAACATTCAGTACTTC. Its protein is CASSFKGLPNIQYF.

The J gene is TRBJ2-7, the V gene TRBV7-2, with 9 nucleotides matching TRBD1. V shed 2 bases, J shed 7 bases, and the junction held 3 bases outside the gene matches. The CDR3 sequence is 13 residues long. From germline, CDR1 is SGHTA and CDR2 FQGNSA. This chain's CDR3 is CASSLNRGREQYF. The CDR3 DNA follows: TGTGCCAGCAGCTTAAACAGGGGGCGGGAGCAGTACTTC. Full variable domain (missing parts from reference TRBV7-2 and TRBJ2-7): GAGVSQSPSNKVTEKGKDVELRCDPISGHTALYWYRQSLGQGLEFLIYFQGNSAPDKSGLPSDRFSAERTGGSVSTLTIQRTQQEDSAVYLCASSLNRGREQYFGPGTRLTVT.

V usage is TRBV19 and J usage is TRBJ1-4, with D possibly being TRBD1 (6 bases). The CDR3 sequence is 15 residues long. Trimming took off 9 bases at V and 8 bases at J, with 22 bases between the two ends. Germline assignment: CDR1 LNHDA and CDR2 SQIVND (reference sequence). The CDR3 coding sequence is TGTGCCAGCGCTCAGATACAGGGAGCGGGGGAAAAACTGTTTTTT. Translation gives CASAQIQGAGEKLFF. The full variable domain, completed using reference TRBV19 and TRBJ1-4, is DGGITQSPKYLFRKEGQNVTLSCEQNLNHDAMYWYRQDPGQGLRLIYYSQIVNDFQKGDIAEGYSVSREKKESFPLTVTSAQKNPTAFYLCASAQIQGAGEKLFFGSGTQLSVL.

The chain is built from TRBV6-4 and TRBJ1-5, with D uncertain. The CDR3 is 15 amino acids. Deletions cut 6 bases from V and 5 bases from J, with 17 bases between. Germline CDR1 is MRHNA and CDR2 is SNTAGT. CDR3 nucleotide sequence: TGTGCCAGCAGCGTATCAGCGGGGATGGATCAGCCCCAGCATTTT. Residues: CASSVSAGMDQPQHF.

The chain has TRBV10-2 and TRBJ1-6, with 8 bases fitting TRBD1. The germline V gene has CDR1 WSHSY and CDR2 SAAADI. V lost 4 bases to trimming and J lost 10 bases; unmatched junction nucleotides: 6. The CDR3 loop spans 14 amino acids. CDR3 region: CASSATGGGSPLHF. The CDR3 DNA follows: TGCGCCAGCAGTGCAACAGGGGGAGGATCACCCCTCCACTTT.

The V call is TRBV6-1, the J call TRBJ2-7, with D uncertain. The CDR3 length is 12 residues. Germline-derived CDR1 and CDR2 are MNHNS and SASEGT. V lost 1 base and J 7 bases, leaving 8 bases between the germline ends. The CDR3 loop is CASSEGLQEQYF. As DNA, the CDR3 is TGTGCCAGCAGTGAAGGACTCCAAGAGCAGTACTTC.

This chain connects TRBV18 to TRBJ2-3; TRBD2 agrees at 12 bases. Germline CDR1 KGHSH, CDR2 LQKENI. V shed 5 bases and J 4 bases; nucleotides not matched to a gene: 10. The CDR3 contains 17 residues. CDR3 sequence: CASSAARLAGVPDTQYF. CDR3 bases: TGTGCCAGCTCAGCCGCCCGACTAGCGGGGGTCCCAGATACGCAGTATTTT.

V usage is TRBV20-1 and J usage is TRBJ1-2, with a possible D match to TRBD1 (5 bases). Trimming cost V 3 bases and J 1 base, with 15 bases left between them. Germline CDR1 and CDR2: DFQATT and SNEGSKA (reference sequence). The CDR3 runs 15 residues. As DNA, the CDR3 is TGCAGTGCTAGTGGCGGGGCCCGACATAACTATGGCTACACCTTC. Its translation: CSASGGARHNYGYTF.

V usage is TRBV19 and J usage is TRBJ1-2; 7 bases are a match to TRBD1. Trimming at V came to 6 bases and at J to 5 bases, leaving 6 bases not matched to a gene. The CDR3 runs 13 residues. Germline-derived CDR1 and CDR2 are LNHDA and SQIVND (reference sequence). The CDR3 sequence is CASRGTERYGYTF. The CDR3 coding sequence is TGTGCCAGTAGGGGGACAGAGCGGTATGGCTACACCTTC.

This clone has a single count. The chain's CDR3 is CASSLEVSGMAEQYF. The CDR3, as DNA: TGCGCCAGCAGCTTGGAAGTATCAGGGATGGCCGAGCAGTACTTC. The chain links TRBV5-1 to TRBJ2-7; a weak D match, TRBD1 (5 bases). The CDR3 length is 15 residues. V lost 0 bases to trimming and J lost 6 bases, with 16 bases between them. CDR1 SGHRS and CDR2 YFSETQ come from the germline V gene.

The chain couples TRBV6-6 to TRBJ1-2; no clear D. The CDR3 has 14 residues. CDR1 is MNHNY and CDR2 is SVGAGI in the germline V gene (reference sequence). Deletions cut 2 bases from V and 0 bases from J, with 7 bases between. DNA for the CDR3: TGTGCCAGCAGTTACGCGGAGGCTAACTATGGCTACACCTTC. This sequence encodes CASSYAEANYGYTF.

This rearrangement joins TRBV6-5 to TRBJ1-2; TRBD1 is a possible D gene (6 bases). CDR1 and CDR2 from the germline V gene are MNHEY and SVGAGI. The V end was cut by 10 bases, the J end by 5 bases, with 23 bases between. The CDR3 contains 15 residues. The CDR3 DNA is TGTGCCATAATCAAACCAGGGGATAGAATTTATGGCTACACCTTC. This codes for CAIIKPGDRIYGYTF.

This chain links TRBV6-5 with TRBJ2-3, with D tentatively TRBD2 (6 bases). The CDR3 runs 13 residues. Germline values: CDR1 MNHEY, CDR2 SVGAGI. V gave up 0 bases and J gave up 6 bases, with 7 bases separating them. CDR3 loop: CASSYSGRDTQYF. As DNA, the CDR3 is TGTGCCAGCAGTTACTCGGGGAGGGATACGCAGTATTTT.

The chain carries TRBV15 and TRBJ1-5; TRBD1 might be the D (6 bases). There are 13 residues in the CDR3. The V end was cut by 2 bases, the J end by 4 bases, with 6 bases between. CDR1 LNHNV and CDR2 YYDKDF come from the germline V gene (reference sequence). This CDR3 reads CATSRQGNQPQHF. CDR3 DNA sequence: TGTGCCACCAGCAGACAGGGGAATCAGCCCCAGCATTTT. Drawing the rest from reference TRBV15 and TRBJ1-5, the complete variable domain is DAMVIQNPRYQVTQFGKPVTLSCSQTLNHNVMYWYQQKSSQAPKLLFHYYDKDFNNEADTPDNFQSRRPNTSFCFLDIRSPGLGDTAMYLCATSRQGNQPQHFGDGTRLSIL.

V usage is TRBV3-1 (or the pseudogene TRBV3-2) and J usage is TRBJ1-4, with D uncertain. Germline values: CDR1 LGHDT, CDR2 YNNKEL (reference sequence). Between the trimmed V and J ends, which lost 8 bases and 7 bases, there was a span of 8 bases. The CDR3 length is 11 residues. DNA of the CDR3: TGTGCCAGCTCCCCCGGTGAAAAACTGTTTTTT. Translated: CASSPGEKLFF.

This sequence joins TRBV5-1 and TRBJ2-5, with a possible D match to TRBD1 (6 bases). The CDR3 has 14 amino acids. Germline CDR1 SGHRS, CDR2 YFSETQ. The V gene lost 5 bases and the J gene lost 1 base, with 12 bases spanning the gap. The CDR3 DNA reads TGCGCCAGCAGGGGGGACATCGGCCAAGAGACCCAGTACTTC. Translating it yields CASRGDIGQETQYF.

This chain joins TRBV18 and TRBJ1-2, with 8 bases fitting TRBD1. The germline V gene has CDR1 KGHSH and CDR2 LQKENI. V gave up 2 bases and J gave up 8 bases; unmatched junction bases: 10. The length of the CDR3 is 15 residues. The CDR3 loop is CASSPGTGVFGGYTF. In DNA form, the CDR3 reads TGTGCCAGCTCACCAGGGACAGGAGTTTTTGGGGGCTACACCTTC.

The chain employs TRBV3-1 (or the pseudogene TRBV3-2) and TRBJ2-3; 12 nucleotides line up with TRBD2. Unmatched junction bases numbered 12, after V lost 0 bases and J lost 8 bases. CDR3 length: 18 residues. The germline CDR1 and CDR2 sequences are LGHDT and YNNKEL (reference sequence). The CDR3 loop reads CASSQDQIGLAGRGTQYF. CDR3 nucleotides: TGTGCCAGCAGCCAAGATCAGATTGGACTAGCGGGACGAGGTACGCAGTATTTT.

The table lists this clone with a count of one. The genes are TRBV28 and TRBJ1-5, with 8 positions matching TRBD1. With V trimmed by 6 bases and J by 2 bases, 6 bases remained unmatched. Germline CDR1 and CDR2: MDHEN and SYDVKM. The CDR3 length is 15 residues. The CDR3 sequence: CASRTGTGGNQPQHF. CDR3 nucleotide sequence: TGTGCCAGCAGAACTGGGACAGGCGGCAATCAGCCCCAGCATTTT.